Shown below are 25 T cell receptor beta chains from a single sample sequenced in a study of blood T cells in healthy people across ages. A second PCR, run for about 6 to 11 cycles, used a sample-barcoded 5' primer plus a J-beta primer mix. TCRdb reanalysed the 5' RACE reads using MiXCR and keeps one entry per CDR3 protein. The sample shows about 680,000 distinct CDR3 sequences, around half of them seen only once. The material sequenced was blood. These receptors were taken from a woman aged 55-69 years in good health.

A few counts support this clonotype. The chain uses TRBV6-6 and TRBJ2-2; D gene uncertain. The germline CDR1 and CDR2 sequences are MNHNY and SVGAGI (reference sequence). This CDR3 is built from 16 residues. Trimming took 2 bases from V and 4 from J, leaving 14 bases between them. The CDR3 sequence: CASSYHDPFPTGELFF. The CDR3 DNA reads as TGTGCCAGCAGTTACCACGATCCTTTCCCCACCGGGGAGCTGTTTTTT.

In this sample, this clonotype turned up a few times. The chain uses TRBV7-9 and TRBJ1-2; the D is unclear. Germline V lookup: CDR1 SEHNR, CDR2 FQNEAQ (reference sequence). The V and J ends lost 1 base and 8 bases respectively, with 5 bases between them. The CDR3 length is 11 residues. The CDR3 loop reads CASSLEHGYTF. CDR3 coding DNA: TGTGCCAGCAGCTTAGAACACGGCTACACCTTC.

CDR3 protein: CSARRRGNQPQHF. Written as DNA, the CDR3 is TGCAGTGCCAGACGCAGGGGGAATCAGCCCCAGCATTTT. This rearrangement joins TRBV20-1 to TRBJ1-5, with 7 bases identical to TRBD1. CDR1 DFQATT and CDR2 SNEGSKA come from the germline V gene (reference sequence). Unmatched junction bases numbered 6, after V lost 6 bases and J lost 4 bases. The CDR3 runs 13 residues.

The chain joins TRBV7-9 to TRBJ1-5, with a possible D match to TRBD1 (5 bases). There are 13 residues in the CDR3. Trimming cost V 9 bases and J 6 bases, with 15 bases left between them. The germline V gene encodes CDR1 SEHNR and CDR2 FQNEAQ (reference sequence). CDR3 residues: CASRGGLGQPQHF. In DNA form, the CDR3 reads TGTGCCAGTCGCGGGGGGTTGGGTCAGCCCCAGCATTTT.

Only a few counts were recorded for this clonotype. A much larger clone sits a single nucleotide away, making a read error possible. The J gene is TRBJ2-7, the V gene TRBV6-1, with 11 bases aligning to TRBD1. Germline V gene sequence: CDR1 MNHNS, CDR2 SASEGT. The CDR3 totals 15 residues. Trimming removed 5 bases from V and 7 bases from J; junction bases left unmatched: 10. CDR3 DNA sequence: TGTGCCAGCAGTTCCGGGACAGGGGGTTTACATGAGCAGTACTTC. Residues: CASSSGTGGLHEQYF.

The CDR3 bases are TGTGCCAGCAGTTATACAGGGGGCGCTAATGAAAAACTGTTTTTT. It codes for CASSYTGGANEKLFF. The chain combines TRBV7-2 with TRBJ1-4, with 9 bases that match TRBD1. The CDR3 is made up of 15 amino acids. Germline CDR1 reads SGHTA; CDR2 reads FQGNSA. The V and J ends lost 6 bases and 3 bases, in that order; junction bases with no gene match: 5.

The V call is TRBV25-1, the J call TRBJ2-6; 7 bases map to TRBD1. CDR3 length: 16 amino acids. Germline V gives CDR1 MGHDK, CDR2 SYGVNS. V dropped 3 bases and J dropped 2; count of bases not matched to a gene: 4. In DNA, the CDR3 is TGTGCCAGCAGTGAGGCAGGGGGACCTGGGGCCAACGTCCTGACTTTC. Its protein is CASSEAGGPGANVLTF. The variable domain in full, with the rest retrieved from reference TRBV25-1 and TRBJ2-6, is EADIYQTPRYLVIGTGKKITLECSQTMGHDKMYWYQQDPGMELHLIHYSYGVNSTEKGDLSSESTVSRIRTEHFPLTLESARPSHTSQYLCASSEAGGPGANVLTFGAGSRLTVL.

Note on this clonotype: One end of the junction fails to match germline, which may point to a read error. The rearrangement links TRBV4-1 to TRBJ2-1; D is possibly TRBD1 (6 bases). From germline, CDR1 is MGHRA and CDR2 YSYEKL. CDR3 size: 17 residues. The DNA for the CDR3 is TGCGCCAACAGCCAAGCCAAGACAGGCTTTGCTTACAATGAGCAGTTCTTC. Protein sequence: CANSQAKTGFAYNEQFF.

This clonotype was picked up a small number of times. This rearrangement joins TRBV7-2 to TRBJ2-2; D call uncertain. The germline V gene has CDR1 SGHTA and CDR2 FQGNSA. Trimming cost V 5 bases and J 5 bases, with 6 bases left between them. The CDR3 spans 12 residues. CDR3 amino acids: CASSVVTGELFF. Written as DNA, the CDR3 is TGTGCCAGCAGCGTCGTGACCGGGGAGCTGTTTTTT.

This clonotype has just a few counts. The rearrangement joins TRBV27 to TRBJ2-3, with 8 bases identical to TRBD2. Trimming cost V 2 bases and J 2 bases; bases outside gene matches: 3. The CDR3 totals 15 residues. Germline CDR1 MNHEY, CDR2 SMNVEV (reference sequence). The CDR3 DNA follows: TGTGCCAGCAGTTTAAGTAGCGGGATCACAGATACGCAGTATTTT. Translated: CASSLSSGITDTQYF.

A word on this clonotype: At one of its ends the junction is not consistent with the germline gene, which may arise from a read error. The chain carries TRBV7-2 and TRBJ1-1; a possible D gene is TRBD1 (6 bases). This CDR3 comprises 14 residues. Germline CDR1 SGHTA, CDR2 FQGNSA. This chain's CDR3 is CASSGGGTNTGAFF. CDR3 bases: TGTGCCAGCAGCGGGGGGGGGACAAACACTGGAGCTTTCTTT. Together with reference TRBV7-2 and TRBJ1-1, the CDR3 gives the full variable domain: GAGVSQSPSNKVTEKGKDVELRCDPISGHTALYWYRQSLGQGLEFLIYFQGNSAPDKSGLPSDRFSAERTGGSVSTLTIQRTQQEDSAVYLCASSGGGTNTGAFFGQGTRLTVV.

V is TRBV7-3 and J is TRBJ2-1; no reliable D call. This CDR3 has 12 amino acids. V dropped 6 bases and J dropped 6 bases, with 9 bases sitting between them. Germline-derived CDR1 and CDR2 are SGHTA and FQGTGA. CDR3 in DNA: TGTGCCAGCAGTTCCGATGGCAATGAGCAGTTCTTC. Translation gives CASSSDGNEQFF.

In its sample, this clonotype was seen a few times. The gene calls are TRBV28 and TRBJ2-1; TRBD2 aligns across 10 bases. Germline assignment: CDR1 MDHEN and CDR2 SYDVKM. The V gene end was trimmed by 4 bases and the J gene end by 3 bases; junction bases not matched to a gene: 3. The CDR3 covers 15 residues. CDR3 DNA sequence: TGTGCCAGCAGTTATAGCGGGAGGTACTACAATGAGCAGTTCTTC. It codes for CASSYSGRYYNEQFF.

This CDR3 is CASSPSGQDNSPLHF. CDR3 bases: TGTGCCAGCTCACCTTCGGGACAGGATAATTCACCCCTCCACTTT. The chain recombines TRBV18 with TRBJ1-6; 8 bases are shared with TRBD1. Germline CDR1 and CDR2: KGHSH and LQKENI. Trimming removed 3 bases from V and 5 bases from J; junction bases left unmatched: 3. The CDR3 runs 15 residues.

As DNA, the CDR3 is TGTGCCATCAGTGAAGGGGGACAGGTCACTGGAAACACCATATATTTT. It is translated as CAISEGGQVTGNTIYF. The chain carries TRBV10-3 and TRBJ1-3; TRBD1 matches 8 bases. The V segment lost 3 bases and the J segment 2 bases; nucleotides outside the gene matches: 6. The length of the CDR3 is 16 residues. Germline CDR1 ENHRY, CDR2 SYGVKD.

The chain recombines TRBV29-1 with TRBJ2-7; TRBD2 agrees at 12 bases. Losses at the gene ends were 5 bases for V and 4 bases for J; bases not matched to a gene: 6. Germline lookup yields CDR1 SQVTM and CDR2 ANQGSEA. The CDR3 runs 14 residues. The CDR3 loop is CSVQTSGSRYEQYF. Here the CDR3 DNA reads TGCAGCGTTCAGACTAGCGGGAGTAGGTACGAGCAGTACTTC.

The chain couples TRBV5-1 to TRBJ2-5; perhaps TRBD1 as D (5 bases). The CDR3 spans 15 residues. Trimming cost V 5 bases and J 5 bases, with 19 bases left between them. CDR1 is SGHRS and CDR2 is YFSETQ in the germline V gene. CDR3 protein: CASSPLPAGHETQYF. The CDR3 DNA reads TGCGCCAGCAGTCCACTCCCCGCAGGGCACGAGACCCAGTACTTC.

This clonotype was detected only a few times. The J gene is TRBJ1-1, the V gene TRBV29-1, with D uncertain. The CDR3 runs 13 residues. Germline values: CDR1 SQVTM, CDR2 ANQGSEA. Trimming took 2 bases from V and 0 from J, leaving 7 bases between them. CDR3 amino acids: CSVEQNMNTEAFF. The DNA for the CDR3 is TGCAGCGTTGAACAGAACATGAACACTGAAGCTTTCTTT.

The chain carries TRBV12-3 or TRBV12-4 and TRBJ1-2, with D unclear. The CDR3 is 12 residues long. With 3 bases removed from V and 4 bases from J, the gap between germline ends came to 6 bases. CDR3 amino acids: CASSFVGYGYTF. For the CDR3, the DNA is TGTGCCAGCAGTTTCGTCGGCTATGGCTACACCTTC.

The chain couples TRBV29-1 to TRBJ2-7; 7 bases line up with TRBD1. The germline V gene has CDR1 SQVTM and CDR2 ANQGSEA. This CDR3 has 14 residues. Trimming took 4 bases from V and 3 from J; bases not matched to a gene: 9. In DNA, the CDR3 is TGCAGCGTTGTATGGGGACAGCGAAACTACGAGCAGTACTTC. Protein sequence: CSVVWGQRNYEQYF.

This sequence joins TRBV28 and TRBJ2-3; 8 bases agree with TRBD2. Germline CDR1 is MDHEN and CDR2 is SYDVKM. The ends lost 2 bases at V and 3 bases at J; junction bases unmatched: 7. The CDR3 covers 16 residues. CDR3 nucleotide sequence: TGTGCCAGCAGTTTAACGGGAGGGATGAGTACAGATACGCAGTATTTT. It is translated as CASSLTGGMSTDTQYF.

This clonotype was found a few times. The V and J genes are TRBV4-2 and TRBJ2-5; D is perhaps TRBD1 (5 bases). Germline assignment: CDR1 LGHNA and CDR2 YNFKEQ. V was shortened by 0 bases and J by 1 base, with 9 bases between the two germline ends. This CDR3 has 15 residues. The CDR3 bases are TGTGCCAGCAGCCAAGAACTTACAGGCCAAGAGACCCAGTACTTC. It translates to CASSQELTGQETQYF.

This chain links TRBV9 with TRBJ2-5, with 9 bases fitting TRBD2. V gave up 0 bases and J gave up 1 base; unmatched junction bases: 7. Per the germline V gene, CDR1 is SGDLS and CDR2 is YYNGEE. The CDR3 is 17 amino acids. CDR3 bases: TGTGCCAGCAGCGTAGGGGCTAGCGGGATGGCCCAAGAGACCCAGTACTTC. Encoded protein: CASSVGASGMAQETQYF.

This clonotype appeared a few times. The chain has TRBV4-3 and TRBJ2-5; D is unresolved. The closer fit of TRBJ2-7 to the DNA end suggests the J call may be wrong. Germline values: CDR1 LGHNA, CDR2 YSLEER. CDR3 size: 14 residues. Here the CDR3 DNA reads TGCGCCAGCAGCCAAGATAGAGAATTCTACGAGCAGTACTTC. Protein: CASSQDREFYEQYF.

V is TRBV27 and J is TRBJ2-7; D uncertain. CDR3 size: 13 residues. V was cut by 0 bases and J by 6 bases, with 9 bases left in between. Germline CDR1 is MNHEY and CDR2 is SMNVEV (reference sequence). CDR3 sequence reads: CASSLSSLPEQYF. The CDR3 nucleotides read TGTGCCAGCAGTTTATCGTCGCTTCCCGAGCAGTACTTC.